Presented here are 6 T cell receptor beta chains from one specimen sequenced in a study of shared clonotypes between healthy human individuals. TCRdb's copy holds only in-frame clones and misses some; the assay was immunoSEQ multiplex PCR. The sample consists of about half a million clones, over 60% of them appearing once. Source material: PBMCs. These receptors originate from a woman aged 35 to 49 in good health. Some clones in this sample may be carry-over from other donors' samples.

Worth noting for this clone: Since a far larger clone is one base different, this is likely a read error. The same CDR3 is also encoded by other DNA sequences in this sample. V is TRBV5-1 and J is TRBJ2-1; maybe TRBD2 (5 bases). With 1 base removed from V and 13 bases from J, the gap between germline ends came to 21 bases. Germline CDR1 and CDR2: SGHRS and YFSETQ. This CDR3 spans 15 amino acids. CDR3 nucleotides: TGCGCCAGCAGCTTGAGGCGGGCCCAGATGGGTGAACAGTTCTTC. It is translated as CASSLRRAQMGEQFF.

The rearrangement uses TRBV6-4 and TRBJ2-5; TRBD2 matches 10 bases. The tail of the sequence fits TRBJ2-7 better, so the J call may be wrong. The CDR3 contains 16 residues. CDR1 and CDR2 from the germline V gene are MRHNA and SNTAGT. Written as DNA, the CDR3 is TGTGCCAGCAGTTACACGGCTAGCGGGAGCTCCTACGAGCAGTACTTC. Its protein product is CASSYTASGSSYEQYF.

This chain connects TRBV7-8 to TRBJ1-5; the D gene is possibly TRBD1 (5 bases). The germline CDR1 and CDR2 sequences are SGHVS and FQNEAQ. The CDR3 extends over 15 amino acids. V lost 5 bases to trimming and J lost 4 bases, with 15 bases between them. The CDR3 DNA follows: TGTGCCAGCAGCCCCACAGGAGGAGGGAATCAGCCCCAGCATTTT. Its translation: CASSPTGGGNQPQHF.

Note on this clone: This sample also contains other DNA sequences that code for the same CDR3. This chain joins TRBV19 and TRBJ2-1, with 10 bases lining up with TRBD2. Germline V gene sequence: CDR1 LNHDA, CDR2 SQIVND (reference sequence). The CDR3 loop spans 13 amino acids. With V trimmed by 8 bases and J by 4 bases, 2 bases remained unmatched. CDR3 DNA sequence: TGTGCCAGTTCTAGCGGGAGTTACAATGAGCAGTTCTTC. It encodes CASSSGSYNEQFF.

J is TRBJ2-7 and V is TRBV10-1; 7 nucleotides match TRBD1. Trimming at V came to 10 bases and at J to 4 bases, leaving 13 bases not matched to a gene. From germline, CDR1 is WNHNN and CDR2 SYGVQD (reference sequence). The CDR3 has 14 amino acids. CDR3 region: CATSPGTEIYEQYF. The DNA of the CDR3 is TGCGCCACCTCCCCCGGGACAGAGATTTACGAGCAGTACTTC.

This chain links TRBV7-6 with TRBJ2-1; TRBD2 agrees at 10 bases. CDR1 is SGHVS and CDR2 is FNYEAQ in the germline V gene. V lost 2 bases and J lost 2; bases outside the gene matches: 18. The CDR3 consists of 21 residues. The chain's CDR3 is CASSLPPTSGPGKGTYNEQFF. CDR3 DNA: TGTGCCAGCAGCTTACCACCGACTAGCGGGCCAGGGAAGGGGACCTACAATGAGCAGTTCTTC.